This TCR beta chain is drawn from a study of patients and donors after allogeneic stem cell transplantation. The germline V gene encodes CDR1 SGDLS and CDR2 YYNGEE. The V end lost 3 bases, the J end lost 0 bases, and 13 bases lay between the germline ends. This CDR3 comprises 16 residues. TCRdb reprocessed the RT-PCR reads with MiXCR, giving one entry per CDR3 protein. Altogether approximately 140,000 distinct CDR3 sequences are present, about 36% being singletons, with the ten largest covering around half. This clonotype was observed once. V gene TRBV9 combines with J gene TRBJ2-1, with a tentative D call TRBD1 (6 bases). Specimen: blood, either unsorted or a sorted T cell fraction (not recorded which). The sequence was obtained from a human donor who was either an allogeneic HSCT recipient or a stem cell or donor lymphocyte infusion donor (not recorded which). It is not recorded whose cells these are; they may come from a transplant donor. CDR3 sequence: CASSALQGSSYNEQFF. CDR3 in DNA: TGTGCCAGCAGCGCCTTACAGGGTAGCTCCTACAATGAGCAGTTCTTC.